There are a few counts of the clone carrying this T cell receptor (delta chain). This likely came from a read error, as a far larger clone is one base away. The sample contains more than one DNA sequence encoding this CDR3. TCRdb reapplied CATT to the multiplex PCR reads. The sample lists roughly 50,000 delta-chain clones; approximately 1.5% were seen once. This sample stems from a study of γδ T cells in repeated Plasmodium falciparum infection. Study context: The natural-infection arm compared Malian children under seasonal malaria with matched Australian children.

The receptor was isolated from a pool of human donors (malaria-infected and uninfected, not separated). Material for sequencing was gamma-delta T cells from blood.

CDR3 bases: TGTGCCTGTGACGACGTCCAATCCGAGGATACGAACTCATCCTGGGACACCCGTCAGATGTTTTTC. This translates into CACDDVQSEDTNSSWDTRQMFF. The J gene is TRDJ3, the V gene TRDV2, with 7 bases identical to TRDD3. TCRdb carries no J gene annotation; the J gene was assigned here by matching the DNA with germline. Per germline, CDR1 GEAIGNYY and CDR2 EKD. The CDR3 consists of 22 residues.